The 26 T cell receptor beta chains below were found in one sample sequenced in a study of T cells in localized non-small cell lung cancer. Profiled with immunoSEQ multiplex PCR; TCRdb holds only in-frame clones, not every one. Of some 50,000 clones listed, around 84% are singletons. The sequencing used PBMCs, collected before any cancer treatment. Receptors were obtained from a female donor with stage II lung adenocarcinoma.

In its sample, this clone was seen once. The J gene is TRBJ1-1, the V gene TRBV7-8, with D hard to call. Looked up from germline, CDR1 is SGHVS and CDR2 is FQNEAQ. The CDR3 has 15 residues. The V gene lost 1 base and the J gene lost 0 bases, with 9 bases spanning the gap. CDR3 DNA sequence: TGTGCCAGCAGCTTAGACCCGGGATTGAACACTGAAGCTTTCTTT. Translation gives CASSLDPGLNTEAFF. Filled out from reference TRBV7-8 and TRBJ1-1, the complete variable domain reads GAGVSQSPRYKVAKRGQDVALRCDPISGHVSLFWYQQALGQGPEFLTYFQNEAQLDKSGLPSDRFFAERPEGSVSTLKIQRTQQEDSAVYLCASSLDPGLNTEAFFGQGTRLTVV.

The chain couples TRBV7-9 to TRBJ2-1, with D unclear. The V and J ends lost 8 bases and 0 bases respectively, with 11 bases between them. Germline assignment: CDR1 SEHNR and CDR2 FQNEAQ (reference sequence). The CDR3 consists of 14 residues. CDR3 region: CASAFTSSYNEQFF. In nucleotides, the CDR3 is TGTGCCAGCGCTTTTACAAGCTCCTACAATGAGCAGTTCTTC.

The rearrangement joins TRBV18 to TRBJ1-6; TRBD1 matches at 7 bases. The CDR3 length is 15 residues. CDR1 is KGHSH, CDR2 LQKENI, per germline. J gave up 5 bases and V 5 bases, and 6 bases lay outside the gene matches. The CDR3 nucleotides read TGTGCCAGCTCAGACCGGGACAGAGATAATTCACCCCTCCACTTT. As protein: CASSDRDRDNSPLHF.

The chain carries TRBV27 and TRBJ1-5; 7 bases are a match to TRBD1. The CDR3 is made up of 15 amino acids. J was trimmed by 3 bases and V by 4 bases; bases with no gene match: 6. Germline loops: CDR1 MNHEY, CDR2 SMNVEV (reference sequence). This CDR3 reads CASSSGQMNNQPQHF. The CDR3 nucleotides read TGTGCCAGCAGTTCGGGACAGATGAACAATCAGCCCCAGCATTTT.

V is TRBV7-6 and J is TRBJ2-2; 7 bases map to TRBD1. Looked up from germline, CDR1 is SGHVS and CDR2 is FNYEAQ. The CDR3 has 14 amino acids. V lost 4 bases and J lost 6; bases outside the gene matches: 5. The CDR3 spells CASSWKTGPGELFF. CDR3 sequence (DNA): TGTGCCAGCAGCTGGAAGACAGGGCCCGGGGAGCTGTTTTTT.

The chain couples TRBV6-5 to TRBJ1-3; D remains unclear. The germline V gene encodes CDR1 MNHEY and CDR2 SVGAGI. There are 13 residues in the CDR3. The V gene lost 6 bases and the J gene lost 4 bases, with 10 bases spanning the gap. The CDR3 DNA is TGTGCCAGCAGCCCGCCTGGGGGAAACACCATATATTTT. This codes for CASSPPGGNTIYF.

V usage is TRBV11-2 and J usage is TRBJ2-1; 12 bases map to TRBD2. The germline V gene has CDR1 SGHAT and CDR2 FQNNGV. With V trimmed by 4 bases and J by 6 bases, 4 bases remained unmatched. The CDR3 is 15 amino acids. The CDR3: CASSSLAGGPNEQFF. In DNA form, the CDR3 reads TGTGCCAGCAGCTCGCTAGCGGGGGGGCCCAATGAGCAGTTCTTC.

This chain links TRBV20-1 with TRBJ1-1; D perhaps matches TRBD1 (5 bases). CDR3 length: 10 amino acids. The germline V and J ends were trimmed by 5 bases and 6 bases, with 7 bases remaining between them. Germline V gene data show CDR1 as DFQATT and CDR2 as SNEGSKA (reference sequence). The DNA for the CDR3 is TGCAGTGCTGGGGGGGCTGAAGCTTTCTTT. This sequence encodes CSAGGAEAFF.

The chain joins TRBV5-6 to TRBJ2-5, with D maybe TRBD1 (5 bases). The CDR3 extends over 14 amino acids. Trimming removed 4 bases at V and 2 bases at J, with 12 bases between. CDR1 and CDR2 (germline): SGHDT, YYEEEE. The chain's CDR3 is CASSPYNRQETQYF. The DNA of the CDR3 is TGTGCCAGCAGCCCCTACAACAGGCAAGAGACCCAGTACTTC.

The rearrangement uses TRBV5-6 and TRBJ1-2, with a tentative D call TRBD1 (5 bases). Germline V gene data show CDR1 as SGHDT and CDR2 as YYEEEE. CDR3 size: 16 residues. V was shortened by 1 base and J by 4 bases, with 17 bases between the two germline ends. The CDR3 here is CASSLWPAEGPYGYTF. CDR3 nucleotides: TGTGCCAGCAGCTTGTGGCCGGCGGAGGGGCCCTATGGCTACACCTTC.

This rearrangement joins TRBV7-6 to TRBJ1-1; D remains ambiguous. Germline lookup yields CDR1 SGHVS and CDR2 FNYEAQ. V lost 4 bases and J lost 5, with 8 bases in between. This CDR3 spans 12 amino acids. CDR3 sequence (DNA): TGTGCCAGCAGCTCAACGGGGACTGAAGCTTTCTTT. It yields the protein CASSSTGTEAFF.

The chain couples TRBV9 to TRBJ1-5; D possibly corresponds to TRBD1 (5 bases). Germline CDR1 and CDR2: SGDLS and YYNGEE. Trimming cost V 7 bases and J 6 bases, with 11 bases left between them. The CDR3 has 12 residues. Here the CDR3 reads CASGTGAQPQHF. CDR3 DNA sequence: TGTGCCAGCGGGACCGGGGCTCAGCCCCAGCATTTT. Drawing the rest from reference TRBV9 and TRBJ1-5, the complete variable domain is DSGVTQTPKHLITATGQRVTLRCSPRSGDLSVYWYQQSLDQGLQFLIQYYNGEERAKGNILERFSAQQFPDLHSELNLSSLELGDSALYFCASGTGAQPQHFGDGTRLSIL.

This clone was recorded a few times. This chain joins TRBV19 and TRBJ2-5, with 10 bases matching TRBD2. Germline CDR1 LNHDA, CDR2 SQIVND (reference sequence). With V trimmed by 1 base and J by 2 bases, 4 bases remained unmatched. The CDR3 spans 16 residues. The CDR3, as DNA: TGTGCCAGTAGTATAGTCCCGACTAGCGGGCAAGAGACCCAGTACTTC. The encoded protein is CASSIVPTSGQETQYF.

This sequence joins TRBV5-6 and TRBJ1-1; D perhaps matches TRBD1 (5 bases). V gave up 4 bases and J gave up 1 base, with 8 bases separating them. CDR3 length: 13 residues. From germline, CDR1 is SGHDT and CDR2 YYEEEE. CDR3 protein: CASSPDTNTEAFF. The CDR3 DNA follows: TGTGCCAGCAGCCCGGACACGAACACTGAAGCTTTCTTT.

The chain combines TRBV5-1 with TRBJ1-1; a weak D match, TRBD1 (6 bases). V was shortened by 4 bases and J by 1 base, with 14 bases between the two germline ends. CDR3 length equals 15 residues. The germline gives CDR1 SGHRS, CDR2 YFSETQ. The CDR3 loop reads CASSQTKTGNTEAFF. In nucleotides, the CDR3 is TGCGCCAGCAGCCAAACAAAGACAGGGAACACTGAAGCTTTCTTT.

This clone came up once. The genes are TRBV5-1 and TRBJ2-3; the match to TRBD2 covers 8 bases. V lost 4 bases to trimming and J lost 2 bases; unmatched junction nucleotides: 6. This CDR3 has 15 amino acids. Looked up from germline, CDR1 is SGHRS and CDR2 is YFSETQ. CDR3 nucleotide sequence: TGCGCCAGCAGCGGCGGGGGGTACCCCACAGATACGCAGTATTTT. The encoded protein is CASSGGGYPTDTQYF.

The sample holds one count of this clone. The chain joins TRBV10-1 to TRBJ1-5, with D possibly being TRBD1 (5 bases). CDR1 and CDR2 (germline): WNHNN, SYGVQD (reference sequence). CDR3 length equals 13 residues. Between the trimmed V and J ends, which lost 5 bases and 7 bases, there was a span of 12 bases. The CDR3 sequence is CASSSLGDQPQHF. The CDR3 nucleotides read TGCGCCAGCAGTTCATTAGGGGACCAGCCCCAGCATTTT.

This clone was recorded once. The gene calls are TRBV19 and TRBJ1-1; D is perhaps TRBD1 (5 bases). V dropped 8 bases and J dropped 1 base, with 11 bases sitting between them. The CDR3 length is 13 residues. Germline lookup yields CDR1 LNHDA and CDR2 SQIVND (reference sequence). The CDR3 sequence is CASGDGRNTEAFF. CDR3 coding DNA: TGTGCCAGTGGGGACGGAAGGAACACTGAAGCTTTCTTT. Full variable domain (rest looked up from reference TRBV19 and TRBJ1-1): DGGITQSPKYLFRKEGQNVTLSCEQNLNHDAMYWYRQDPGQGLRLIYYSQIVNDFQKGDIAEGYSVSREKKESFPLTVTSAQKNPTAFYLCASGDGRNTEAFFGQGTRLTVV.

This sequence joins TRBV13 and TRBJ1-1, with D possibly matching TRBD1 (6 bases). Trimming took 0 bases from V and 4 from J, leaving 15 bases between them. The germline CDR1 and CDR2 sequences are PRHDT and FYEKMQ (reference sequence). This CDR3 is built from 16 residues. Written as DNA, the CDR3 is TGTGCCAGCAGCTTAGGAAATACAGGGTACTTCACTGAAGCTTTCTTT. This translates into CASSLGNTGYFTEAFF.

CDR3 residues: CASSVGAVGNSPLHF. The CDR3 coding sequence is TGTGCCAGCAGCGTAGGGGCGGTGGGGAATTCACCCCTCCACTTT. This chain uses TRBV9 with TRBJ1-6; D gene uncertain. This CDR3 comprises 15 residues. With 0 bases removed from V and 7 bases from J, the gap between germline ends came to 11 bases. Germline loops: CDR1 SGDLS, CDR2 YYNGEE.

V usage is TRBV15 and J usage is TRBJ2-2, with unresolved D. The germline V and J ends were trimmed by 4 bases and 0 bases, with 12 bases remaining between them. CDR3 length: 16 residues. Germline V gene lookup returns CDR1 LNHNV and CDR2 YYDKDF (reference sequence). The CDR3 DNA follows: TGTGCCACCAGCACTTTGACGGCAGCGAACACCGGGGAGCTGTTTTTT. Its protein product is CATSTLTAANTGELFF. Using reference TRBV15 and TRBJ2-2 for the parts outside the CDR3, the full variable domain is DAMVIQNPRYQVTQFGKPVTLSCSQTLNHNVMYWYQQKSSQAPKLLFHYYDKDFNNEADTPDNFQSRRPNTSFCFLDIRSPGLGDTAMYLCATSTLTAANTGELFFGEGSRLTVL.

The chain joins TRBV30 to TRBJ2-5, with D possibly being TRBD2 (6 bases). CDR3 length equals 13 residues. CDR1 is GTSNPN, CDR2 SVGIG, per germline (reference sequence). V gave up 2 bases and J gave up 1 base, with 8 bases separating them. CDR3: CAWSRGTQETQYF. In DNA form, the CDR3 reads TGTGCCTGGAGTCGGGGGACCCAAGAGACCCAGTACTTC.

The V and J genes are TRBV19 and TRBJ2-7; the D is unclear. Trimming removed 4 bases at V and 3 bases at J, with 13 bases between. Germline V lookup: CDR1 LNHDA, CDR2 SQIVND (reference sequence). CDR3 length: 14 amino acids. CDR3 coding DNA: TGTGCCAGTAGTACTAAGCTTACGGGCTACGAGCAGTACTTC. Translated: CASSTKLTGYEQYF.

J is TRBJ1-6 and V is TRBV9; D possibly corresponds to TRBD1 (6 bases). The CDR3 is made up of 14 amino acids. Germline V gene sequence: CDR1 SGDLS, CDR2 YYNGEE. V was clipped by 6 bases and J by 7 bases, with 14 bases between them. The CDR3 DNA reads TGTGCCAGCAATCGGGCAGGGGCAAATTCACCCCTCCACTTT. It codes for CASNRAGANSPLHF. The whole variable domain, remainder taken from reference TRBV9 and TRBJ1-6, is DSGVTQTPKHLITATGQRVTLRCSPRSGDLSVYWYQQSLDQGLQFLIQYYNGEERAKGNILERFSAQQFPDLHSELNLSSLELGDSALYFCASNRAGANSPLHFGNGTRLTVT.

This clone is a singleton in its sample. This rearrangement joins TRBV10-2 to TRBJ2-2; possible D gene TRBD2, 6 bases. Germline V gene sequence: CDR1 WSHSY, CDR2 SAAADI. The CDR3 spans 16 residues. Between the trimmed V and J ends, which lost 4 bases and 2 bases, there was a span of 14 bases. CDR3 sequence: CASSGGRGSNTGELFF. Written as DNA, the CDR3 is TGCGCCAGCAGTGGAGGGCGGGGCAGCAACACCGGGGAGCTGTTTTTT.

This clone was recorded only once. V and J are TRBV29-1 and TRBJ2-1, with 10 nucleotides matching TRBD2. CDR1 SQVTM and CDR2 ANQGSEA come from the germline V gene. The V and J ends lost 7 bases and 4 bases, in that order; junction bases with no gene match: 7. CDR3 size: 14 residues. Here the CDR3 DNA reads TGCAGCGCGCCTCTAGCGGGGGATTACAATGAGCAGTTCTTC. This encodes CSAPLAGDYNEQFF.